The rows below give T cell receptor beta chains drawn from one sample of a study of CD8 T cells in ankylosing spondylitis. One entry per CDR3 protein, called by TCRdb with MiXCR from the 5' RACE reads. The profile shows about 220,000 distinct CDR3 sequences, about 18% of them singletons. Source material: blood, either unsorted or a sorted T cell fraction (not recorded which). These receptors were collected from a male donor with ankylosing spondylitis. Each CDR3 is given with its conserved first and last residue. D genes are given only for firm matches. Not every row has a clone size; where given, it reads once, few, many or a size class.

12	TRBV9	TRBD2	few	TRBJ2-7	CASSGTSSEQYF	TGTGCCAGCAGCGGGACTAGTAGCGAGCAGTACTTC
16	TRBV27	TRBD2	few	TRBJ2-1	CASNLERGGSYNEQFF	TGTGCCAGCAATTTGGAGCGGGGGGGCTCCTACAATGAGCAGTTCTTC
15	TRBV24-1	TRBD2	-	TRBJ2-1	CATSVLAGGRDEQFF	TGTGCCACCAGTGTCTTGGCGGGAGGGCGCGATGAGCAGTTCTTC
17	TRBV6-5	-	few	TRBJ1-6	CASSYSSANSYNSPLHF	TGTGCCAGCAGTTACTCGTCAGCAAACTCCTATAATTCACCCCTCCACTTT
11	TRBV20-1	-	few	TRBJ1-2	CSARGIHGYTF	TGCAGTGCTAGAGGGATCCATGGCTACACCTTC
16	TRBV7-8	-	-	TRBJ1-5	CASSLMVEAVFQPQHF	TGTGCCAGCAGCTTAATGGTCGAGGCTGTGTTTCAGCCCCAGCATTTT
15	TRBV7-6	-	-	TRBJ2-1	CASSLSPGIYNEQFF	TGTGCCAGCAGCTTATCGCCGGGGATCTACAATGAGCAGTTCTTC
15	TRBV7-2	-	few	TRBJ2-7	CASSLVGSVAYEQYF	TGTGCCAGCAGCTTAGTAGGCAGCGTAGCCTACGAGCAGTACTTC
15	TRBV7-8	TRBD1	-	TRBJ2-5	CASSLVGTGQETQYF	TGTGCCAGCAGCTTAGTCGGGACAGGGCAAGAGACCCAGTACTTC
16	TRBV6-5	-	few	TRBJ2-1	CASSYSVGSSYNEQFF	TGTGCCAGCAGTTACTCGGTGGGTAGCTCCTACAATGAGCAGTTCTTC
12	TRBV7-9	TRBD1	few	TRBJ2-3	CAADRGTDTQYF	TGTGCCGCCGACAGGGGCACAGATACGCAGTATTTT
14	TRBV25-1	-	once	TRBJ1-2	CASRQGIDTYGYTF	TGTGCCAGCAGGCAGGGGATTGATACGTATGGCTACACCTTC
14	TRBV6-1	-	-	TRBJ2-2	CASSALQGIGELFF	TGTGCCAGCAGTGCTCTACAGGGTATCGGGGAGCTGTTTTTT
15	TRBV7-9	-	few	TRBJ2-7	CASSSPSGTGREQYF	TGTGCCAGCAGCTCACCGAGCGGGACAGGCCGGGAGCAGTACTTC
20	TRBV3-1	TRBD2	-	TRBJ2-3	CASSQDLTLAGFLDPDTQYF	TGTGCCAGCAGCCAAGACCTTACTCTAGCGGGATTCCTAGATCCAGATACGCAGTATTTT
17	TRBV25-1	-	few	TRBJ1-2	CASSQWGFGDGDYGYTF	TGTGCCAGCAGCCAATGGGGCTTCGGGGATGGAGACTATGGCTACACCTTC
14	TRBV12-3/TRBV12-4	-	-	TRBJ2-7	CASSPLGTGYEQYF	TGTGCCAGCAGTCCACTCGGGACCGGCTACGAGCAGTACTTC
14	TRBV12-3/TRBV12-4	-	-	TRBJ2-7	CASSLGASSYEQYF	TGTGCCAGCAGTTTAGGGGCCAGCTCCTACGAGCAGTACTTC
17	TRBV3-1	TRBD2	-	TRBJ2-1	CASSRLTPGLAGYEQFF	TGTGCCAGCAGCCGCTTAACTCCGGGACTAGCGGGGTATGAGCAGTTCTTC
13	TRBV29-1	-	many	TRBJ2-1	CSVDDKYYNEQFF	TGCAGCGTTGACGACAAGTACTACAATGAGCAGTTCTTC
11	TRBV30	TRBD1	once	TRBJ2-5	CAWSGGQGVNF	TGTGCCTGGAGTGGGGGACAGGGTGTTAACTTC
16	TRBV10-3	TRBD1	-	TRBJ2-7	CAISGYPQGAGDEQYF	TGTGCCATCAGTGGCTACCCACAGGGGGCCGGGGACGAGCAGTACTTC
14	TRBV2	-	-	TRBJ2-5	CASSEVGFPETQYF	TGTGCCAGCAGTGAAGTGGGTTTCCCAGAGACCCAGTACTTC
12	TRBV9	-	few	TRBJ2-2	CASSVVPGELFF	TGTGCCAGCAGCGTAGTACCCGGGGAGCTGTTTTTT
14	TRBV27	-	-	TRBJ1-1	CASSLGGHNTEAFF	TGTGCCAGCAGTTTAGGTGGGCACAACACTGAAGCTTTCTTT
11	TRBV2	-	few	TRBJ1-2	CASRVPYGYTF	TGTGCCAGCAGGGTGCCCTATGGCTACACCTTC
16	TRBV11-2	TRBD2	-	TRBJ2-7	CASSLVAAGVTYEQYF	TGTGCCAGCAGCTTAGTGGCAGCGGGGGTAACCTACGAGCAGTACTTC
14	TRBV15	-	-	TRBJ1-2	CATSTRTLMGGYTF	TGTGCCACCTCAACCAGGACTTTAATGGGTGGCTACACCTTC
15	TRBV5-1	TRBD2	many	TRBJ2-1	CASSLAGLAVDEQFF	TGCGCCAGCAGCTTGGCGGGACTAGCGGTGGATGAGCAGTTCTTC
15	TRBV7-8	-	-	TRBJ2-1	CASSQDGYSYNEQFF	TGTGCCAGCAGCCAGGACGGTTACTCCTACAATGAGCAGTTCTTC
17	TRBV20-1	-	-	TRBJ2-2	CSARDLQGQGITGELFF	TGCAGTGCTAGAGATCTGCAGGGGCAGGGTATCACCGGGGAGCTGTTTTTT
14	TRBV9	TRBD1	-	TRBJ2-1	CASSAGTGINEQFF	TGTGCCAGCAGCGCGGGGACAGGGATCAATGAGCAGTTCTTC
13	TRBV29-1	-	few	TRBJ2-7	CSVEETGAYEQYF	TGCAGCGTTGAAGAGACCGGGGCCTACGAGCAGTACTTC
14	TRBV27	-	-	TRBJ2-7	CASSFGQGAYEKYF	-
15	TRBV24-1	TRBD1	few	TRBJ2-5	CATSDGRGHQETQYF	TGTGCCACCAGTGATGGCAGGGGGCACCAAGAGACCCAGTACTTC
13	TRBV6-5	-	-	TRBJ2-6	CASSYFMGSVLTF	TGTGCCAGCAGTTACTTTATGGGGAGTGTCCTGACTTTC
13	TRBV28	-	-	TRBJ1-2	CASSGHASYGYTF	TGTGCCAGTTCAGGTCATGCGAGCTATGGCTACACCTTC
12	TRBV29-1	-	-	TRBJ1-1	CSVVSYGPEAFF	TGCAGCGTTGTGTCGTATGGGCCTGAAGCTTTCTTT
15	TRBV27	TRBD2	-	TRBJ2-3	CASRTGLAGANTQYF	TGTGCCAGCAGAACGGGACTAGCGGGGGCGAATACGCAGTATTTT
13	TRBV7-9	-	few	TRBJ2-7	CASSLVNSYEQYF	TGTGCCAGCAGCTTAGTCAACTCCTACGAGCAGTACTTC
16	TRBV7-9	TRBD1	-	TRBJ1-3	CASSYPTGDSGNTIYF	TGTGCCAGCAGCTACCCGACAGGGGACTCTGGAAACACCATATATTTT
14	TRBV7-8	TRBD1	-	TRBJ1-2	CASSDDRGGDGYTF	TGTGCCAGCAGCGACGACAGGGGAGGAGATGGCTACACCTTC
12	TRBV5-5	TRBD1	few	TRBJ1-2	CASSQGGFGYTF	TGTGCCAGCAGCCAGGGGGGGTTCGGCTACACCTTC
11	TRBV7-2	-	-	TRBJ2-1	CASSSSSEQFF	TGTGCCAGCAGCTCCTCGAGCGAGCAGTTCTTC
18	TRBV19	TRBD1	-	TRBJ1-4	CASSKDRDYNLTNEKLFF	TGTGCCAGTAGTAAGGACAGGGATTACAACTTGACTAATGAAAAACTGTTTTTT
13	TRBV5-1	-	-	TRBJ2-7	CASSSQYSYEQYF	TGCGCCAGCAGCTCTCAATACTCCTACGAGCAGTACTTC
14	TRBV7-8	-	-	TRBJ2-3	CASSLPTTGHTQYF	TGTGCCAGCAGCTTACCTACGACAGGCCATACGCAGTATTTT
13	TRBV5-1	-	many	TRBJ1-5	CASSPGPYQPQHF	TGCGCCAGCAGCCCGGGACCTTATCAGCCCCAGCATTTT
14	TRBV10-2	-	-	TRBJ1-2	CASSESGGNYGYTF	TGCGCCAGCAGTGAGTCGGGCGGGAACTATGGCTACACCTTC
14	TRBV20-1	-	few	TRBJ1-1	CSARDLRVNTEAFF	TGCAGTGCTAGAGATTTGAGGGTGAACACTGAAGCTTTCTTT
13	TRBV11-2	TRBD1	few	TRBJ2-7	CASRWDSSYEQYF	TGTGCCAGCAGGTGGGACAGCTCCTACGAGCAGTACTTC